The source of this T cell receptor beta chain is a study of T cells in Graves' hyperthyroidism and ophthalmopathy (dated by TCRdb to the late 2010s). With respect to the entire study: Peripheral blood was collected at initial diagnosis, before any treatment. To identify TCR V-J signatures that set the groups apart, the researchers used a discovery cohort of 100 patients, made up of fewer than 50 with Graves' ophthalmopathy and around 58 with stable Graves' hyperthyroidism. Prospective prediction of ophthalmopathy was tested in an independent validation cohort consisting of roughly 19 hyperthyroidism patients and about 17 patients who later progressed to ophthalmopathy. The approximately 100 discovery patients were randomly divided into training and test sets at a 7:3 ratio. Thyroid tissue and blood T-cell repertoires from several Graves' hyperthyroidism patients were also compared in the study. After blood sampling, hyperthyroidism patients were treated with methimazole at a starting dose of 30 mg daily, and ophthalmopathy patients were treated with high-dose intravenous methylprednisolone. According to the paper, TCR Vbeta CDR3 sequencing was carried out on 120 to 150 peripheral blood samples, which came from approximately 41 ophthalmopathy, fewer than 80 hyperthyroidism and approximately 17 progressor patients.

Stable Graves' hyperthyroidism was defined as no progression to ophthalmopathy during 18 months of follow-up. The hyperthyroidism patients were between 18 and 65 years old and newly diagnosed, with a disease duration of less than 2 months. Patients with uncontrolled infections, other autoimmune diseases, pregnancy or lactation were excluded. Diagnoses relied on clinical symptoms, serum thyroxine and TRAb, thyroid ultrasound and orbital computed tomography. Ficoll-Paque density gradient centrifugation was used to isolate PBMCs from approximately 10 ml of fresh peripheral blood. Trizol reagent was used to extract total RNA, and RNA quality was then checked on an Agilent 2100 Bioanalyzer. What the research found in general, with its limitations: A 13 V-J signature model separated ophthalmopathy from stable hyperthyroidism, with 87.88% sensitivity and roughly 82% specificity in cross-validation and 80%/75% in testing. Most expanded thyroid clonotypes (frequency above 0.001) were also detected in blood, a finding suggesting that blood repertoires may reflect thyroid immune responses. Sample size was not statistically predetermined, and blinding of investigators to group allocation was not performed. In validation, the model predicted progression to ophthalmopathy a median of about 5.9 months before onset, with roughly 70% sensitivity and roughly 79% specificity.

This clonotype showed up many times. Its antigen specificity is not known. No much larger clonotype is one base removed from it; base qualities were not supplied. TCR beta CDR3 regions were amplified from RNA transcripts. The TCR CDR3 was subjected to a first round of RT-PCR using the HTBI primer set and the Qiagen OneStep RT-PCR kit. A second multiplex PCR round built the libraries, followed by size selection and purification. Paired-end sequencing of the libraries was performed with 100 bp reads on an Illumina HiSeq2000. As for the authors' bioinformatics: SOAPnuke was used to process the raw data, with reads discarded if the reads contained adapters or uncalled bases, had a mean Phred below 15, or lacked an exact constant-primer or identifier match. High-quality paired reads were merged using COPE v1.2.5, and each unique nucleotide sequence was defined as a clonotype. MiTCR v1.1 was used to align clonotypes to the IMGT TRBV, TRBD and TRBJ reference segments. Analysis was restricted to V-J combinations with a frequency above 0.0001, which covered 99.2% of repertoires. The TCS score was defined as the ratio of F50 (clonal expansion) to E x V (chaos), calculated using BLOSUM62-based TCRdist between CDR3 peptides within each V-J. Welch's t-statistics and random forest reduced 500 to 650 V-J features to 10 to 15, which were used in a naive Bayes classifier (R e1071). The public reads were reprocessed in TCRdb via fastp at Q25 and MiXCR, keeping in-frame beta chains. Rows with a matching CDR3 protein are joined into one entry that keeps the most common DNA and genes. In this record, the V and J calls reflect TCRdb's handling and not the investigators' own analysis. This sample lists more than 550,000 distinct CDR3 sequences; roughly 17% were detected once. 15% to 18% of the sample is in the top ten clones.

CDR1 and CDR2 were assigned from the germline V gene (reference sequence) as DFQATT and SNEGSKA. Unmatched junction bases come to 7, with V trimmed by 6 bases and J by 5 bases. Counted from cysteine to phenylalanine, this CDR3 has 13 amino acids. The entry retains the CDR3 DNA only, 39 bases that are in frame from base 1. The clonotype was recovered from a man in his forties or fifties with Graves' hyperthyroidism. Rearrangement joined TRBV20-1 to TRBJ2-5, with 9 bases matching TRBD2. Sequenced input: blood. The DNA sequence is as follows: TGCAGTGCGCGGGAGGGAGGTCCCGAGACCCAGTACTTC. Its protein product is CSAREGGPETQYF.